The 21 T cell receptor beta chains listed next were all sequenced from one sample in a study of blood T cells in healthy people across ages. For the second PCR, which ran for about 7 to 11 cycles, a sample-barcoded 5' primer and a J-beta primer mix were used. MiXCR, applied by TCRdb to the 5' RACE reads, yields one record per CDR3 protein. The sample holds 700,000 to 850,000 distinct CDR3 sequences, 40% to 65% seen once. The sample was blood. Receptors were obtained from a man older than 75 in good health.

This rearrangement joins TRBV7-2 to TRBJ2-4; tentative D call: TRBD1 (5 bases). The DNA end is more similar to TRBJ2-7, so the J call may be wrong. From germline, CDR1 is SGHTA and CDR2 FQGNSA. This CDR3 has 14 amino acids. In DNA, the CDR3 is TGTGCCAGCAGCGTAGGGGCGTGGGTAAACGAGCAGTACTTC. It codes for CASSVGAWVNEQYF.

The chain is built from TRBV23-1 and TRBJ1-6; D unresolved. TRBV23-1 falls under the ORF class, with uncertain function. CDR3 length: 18 amino acids. V lost 6 bases, J lost 4 bases, and 22 bases lay in between. CDR3 in amino acids: CASSPYTDPSPYNSPLHF. CDR3 nucleotides: TGCGCCAGCAGCCCTTATACGGACCCATCCCCATATAATTCACCCCTCCACTTT.

The CDR3 loop reads CASSYSIRYSNQPQHF. CDR3 DNA: TGTGCCAGCAGTTACTCGATAAGATATAGCAATCAGCCCCAGCATTTT. V usage is TRBV6-2 or TRBV6-3 and J usage is TRBJ1-5; D is undetermined. Germline V gene lookup returns CDR1 MNHEY and CDR2 SVGEGT. V was trimmed by 0 bases and J by 0 bases, leaving 9 bases between them. This CDR3 region has 16 residues.

V usage is TRBV2 and J usage is TRBJ1-5; possible D gene TRBD1, 5 bases. This CDR3 comprises 14 residues. Germline V gene lookup returns CDR1 SNHLY and CDR2 FYNNEI. V was clipped by 8 bases and J by 1 base, with 12 bases between them. CDR3 nucleotide sequence: TGTGCCAGCGGTAAAAGGGGCAGCAATCAGCCCCAGCATTTT. Its translation: CASGKRGSNQPQHF.

The V gene is TRBV15, the J gene TRBJ2-6; 9 nucleotides match TRBD1. The CDR3 is 18 amino acids. CDR1 LNHNV and CDR2 YYDKDF come from the germline V gene (reference sequence). Unmatched junction bases numbered 6, after V lost 2 bases and J lost 1 base. The CDR3 DNA follows: TGTGCCACCAGCAGACTTGGACAGGGGAGGTCTGGGGCCAACGTCCTGACTTTC. Protein: CATSRLGQGRSGANVLTF.

V and J are TRBV7-3 and TRBJ2-1; D unresolved. CDR3 size: 16 residues. With 3 bases removed from V and 4 bases from J, the gap between germline ends came to 16 bases. Germline values: CDR1 SGHTA, CDR2 FQGTGA. The chain's CDR3 is CASSFNPLTLYNEQFF. CDR3 DNA sequence: TGTGCCAGCAGCTTTAATCCCCTGACCCTTTACAATGAGCAGTTCTTC. Together with reference TRBV7-3 and TRBJ2-1, the CDR3 gives the full variable domain: GAGVSQTPSNKVTEKGKYVELRCDPISGHTALYWYRQSLGQGPEFLIYFQGTGAADDSGLPNDRFFAVRPEGSVSTLKIQRTERGDSAVYLCASSFNPLTLYNEQFFGPGTRLTVL.

The V call is TRBV12-3 or TRBV12-4, the J call TRBJ1-1; 8 bases line up with TRBD1. V lost 4 bases to trimming and J lost 5 bases; unmatched junction nucleotides: 9. This CDR3 has 15 residues. The CDR3 spells CASSSDRETRTEAFF. The CDR3 DNA follows: TGTGCCAGCAGTTCGGACAGGGAAACTAGGACTGAAGCTTTCTTT.

On this clonotype itself: Relative to the germline gene, one junction end is altered; a read error may explain this. The DNA for the CDR3 is TGTGCCAGCAGTCCGGTAGGGACAGGAGGCTACGATGAGCAGTTCTTC. This gives the protein CASSPVGTGGYDEQFF. The chain uses TRBV27 and TRBJ2-1, with TRBD1 matching 8 bases. CDR1 and CDR2 from the germline V gene are MNHEY and SMNVEV (reference sequence). The length of the CDR3 is 16 residues.

The genes are TRBV2 and TRBJ2-2, with TRBD2 as a possible D gene (5 bases). The CDR3 covers 16 residues. Trimming pared 4 bases from V and 0 bases from J, leaving 12 bases between. Germline V gene sequence: CDR1 SNHLY, CDR2 FYNNEI. CDR3 in DNA: TGTGCCAGCAGTGGTGAGGGAGAGACGAACACCGGGGAGCTGTTTTTT. This sequence encodes CASSGEGETNTGELFF.

The chain recombines TRBV6-5 with TRBJ2-1, with 7 bases matching TRBD1. The CDR3 has 13 amino acids. Germline V gene lookup returns CDR1 MNHEY and CDR2 SVGAGI. With 2 bases clipped from V and 9 bases from J, the junction kept 4 bases outside the gene matches. CDR3 residues: CASSYRQGGEQFF. Written as DNA, the CDR3 is TGTGCCAGCAGTTACAGACAGGGCGGTGAGCAGTTCTTC.

V gene TRBV3-1 combines with J gene TRBJ1-3; TRBD1 matches 7 bases. The germline V gene encodes CDR1 LGHDT and CDR2 YNNKEL (reference sequence). Losses at the gene ends were 4 bases for V and 0 bases for J; bases not matched to a gene: 6. The CDR3 runs to 16 residues. The CDR3 bases are TGTGCCAGCAGCCTCGAGGGGGCAGGCTCTGGAAACACCATATATTTT. Amino acid sequence: CASSLEGAGSGNTIYF.

CDR3 sequence (DNA): TGCAGTGCTAGCTCGGACCAGGTCCGAGGAGGGCCCAATGAGCAGTTCTTC. It yields the protein CSASSDQVRGGPNEQFF. The J gene is TRBJ2-1, the V gene TRBV20-1; a weak D match, TRBD2 (6 bases). This CDR3 is built from 17 residues. V shed 3 bases and J shed 6 bases, with 24 bases lying between them. Germline V gene data show CDR1 as DFQATT and CDR2 as SNEGSKA (reference sequence).

The chain recombines TRBV7-9 with TRBJ2-1; maybe TRBD2 (5 bases). Trimming removed 5 bases from V and 8 bases from J, with 16 bases in between. The CDR3 loop spans 14 amino acids. Germline CDR1 is SEHNR and CDR2 is FQNEAQ (reference sequence). CDR3 coding DNA: TGTGCCAGCAGCGCGTTAAATATGCGGGATGAGCAGTTCTTC. This sequence encodes CASSALNMRDEQFF.

The sample holds one count of this clonotype. The chain employs TRBV20-1 and TRBJ2-5, with 7 positions matching TRBD2. Germline assignment: CDR1 DFQATT and CDR2 SNEGSKA (reference sequence). V shed 3 bases, J shed 11 bases, and the junction held 12 bases outside the gene matches. This CDR3 comprises 13 residues. The CDR3 is CSARGGGRNEQYF. The CDR3, as DNA: TGCAGTGCTAGGGGGGGAGGGCGCAATGAGCAGTACTTC.

This clonotype was counted a single time. This chain joins TRBV7-2 and TRBJ2-2; 7 bases agree with TRBD1. Germline assignment: CDR1 SGHTA and CDR2 FQGNSA. The CDR3 totals 19 residues. The V gene end was trimmed by 5 bases and the J gene end by 4 bases; junction bases not matched to a gene: 19. The CDR3 DNA is TGTGCCAGCAGCACACTCAACGAAGGGGGCCCAGAGATCACCGGGGAGCTGTTTTTT. It specifies CASSTLNEGGPEITGELFF.

V and J are TRBV6-6 and TRBJ1-1; tentatively, D is TRBD1 (6 bases). Germline lookup yields CDR1 MNHNY and CDR2 SVGAGI (reference sequence). V lost 6 bases, J lost 10 bases, and 15 bases lay in between. This CDR3 region has 12 residues. The CDR3: CASSFPGEGAFF. In DNA form, the CDR3 reads TGTGCCAGCAGCTTCCCAGGGGAGGGAGCTTTCTTT.

The rearrangement links TRBV25-1 to TRBJ1-4; D unresolved. V lost 6 bases and J 8 bases, leaving 13 bases between the germline ends. Germline CDR1 is MGHDK and CDR2 is SYGVNS. The CDR3 covers 13 residues. CDR3 sequence: CASSPNHGEKLFF. The CDR3, as DNA: TGTGCCAGCAGCCCAAACCATGGAGAAAAACTGTTTTTT.

The V gene is TRBV10-1, the J gene TRBJ1-2, with 8 bases fitting TRBD1. V trimming: 2 bases; J trimming: 0 bases; junction bases outside the gene matches: 5. Germline CDR1 WNHNN, CDR2 SYGVQD (reference sequence). The CDR3 is made up of 16 amino acids. CDR3 loop: CASSEKTGDSNYGYTF. In DNA form, the CDR3 reads TGCGCCAGCAGTGAGAAGACAGGGGATTCTAACTATGGCTACACCTTC.

In its sample, this clonotype was seen once. The chain has TRBV24-1 and TRBJ2-1; TRBD1 matches 9 bases. The V gene's germline CDR1 is KGHDR and CDR2 SFDVKD. Trimming at V came to 2 bases and at J to 5 bases, leaving 0 bases not matched to a gene. The CDR3 totals 14 residues. CDR3 bases: TGTGCCACCAGTGATTGGGACAGGGACAATGAGCAGTTCTTC. Amino acids: CATSDWDRDNEQFF.

J is TRBJ2-4 and V is TRBV7-3; maybe TRBD1 (6 bases). TRBJ2-7 explains the end of the DNA better; the J call may be wrong. Germline loops: CDR1 SGHTA, CDR2 FQGTGA. The CDR3 loop spans 15 amino acids. The CDR3 DNA is TGTGCCAGCAGCCTCACATGGCAGGGGCGCGACGAGCAGTACTTC. Translating it yields CASSLTWQGRDEQYF.

The rearrangement joins TRBV3-1 to TRBJ2-2, with 10 positions matching TRBD2. The CDR3 is 17 residues long. Trimming took 0 bases from V and 5 from J; bases not matched to a gene: 6. Germline V gives CDR1 LGHDT, CDR2 YNNKEL (reference sequence). CDR3 in amino acids: CASSQDASGSRTGELFF. The CDR3 DNA reads as TGTGCCAGCAGCCAAGACGCTAGCGGGAGTCGGACCGGGGAGCTGTTTTTT.